This T cell receptor beta chain was profiled in a study of neoadjuvant anti-PD-1 for oral cavity cancer. Germline CDR1 reads SGDLS; CDR2 reads YYNGEE. The J segment lost 4 bases and the V segment lost 6 bases, leaving 11 bases of the junction unmatched. The CDR3 is made up of 16 amino acids. Findings and caveats of the study: PBMC Gini-index clonality exceeded responders' in non-responders post-nivolumab.

As for this clone: The antigen is not known.

Assay: immunoSEQ multiplex PCR; the TCRdb copy retains only in-frame clones and omits some. The repertoire holds about 15,000 clones, with 50% to 65% as singletons. This TCR was recovered from a person aged 35 to 85 with oral cavity squamous cell carcinoma. This chain uses TRBV9 with TRBJ2-2; TRBD1 aligns across 8 bases. The sample in question was PBMCs, obtained before nivolumab (anti-PD-1) treatment. Written as DNA, the CDR3 is TGTGCCAGCACCCGAGGACAGGGAAGAGGCACCGGGGAGCTGTTTTTT. It is translated as CASTRGQGRGTGELFF.